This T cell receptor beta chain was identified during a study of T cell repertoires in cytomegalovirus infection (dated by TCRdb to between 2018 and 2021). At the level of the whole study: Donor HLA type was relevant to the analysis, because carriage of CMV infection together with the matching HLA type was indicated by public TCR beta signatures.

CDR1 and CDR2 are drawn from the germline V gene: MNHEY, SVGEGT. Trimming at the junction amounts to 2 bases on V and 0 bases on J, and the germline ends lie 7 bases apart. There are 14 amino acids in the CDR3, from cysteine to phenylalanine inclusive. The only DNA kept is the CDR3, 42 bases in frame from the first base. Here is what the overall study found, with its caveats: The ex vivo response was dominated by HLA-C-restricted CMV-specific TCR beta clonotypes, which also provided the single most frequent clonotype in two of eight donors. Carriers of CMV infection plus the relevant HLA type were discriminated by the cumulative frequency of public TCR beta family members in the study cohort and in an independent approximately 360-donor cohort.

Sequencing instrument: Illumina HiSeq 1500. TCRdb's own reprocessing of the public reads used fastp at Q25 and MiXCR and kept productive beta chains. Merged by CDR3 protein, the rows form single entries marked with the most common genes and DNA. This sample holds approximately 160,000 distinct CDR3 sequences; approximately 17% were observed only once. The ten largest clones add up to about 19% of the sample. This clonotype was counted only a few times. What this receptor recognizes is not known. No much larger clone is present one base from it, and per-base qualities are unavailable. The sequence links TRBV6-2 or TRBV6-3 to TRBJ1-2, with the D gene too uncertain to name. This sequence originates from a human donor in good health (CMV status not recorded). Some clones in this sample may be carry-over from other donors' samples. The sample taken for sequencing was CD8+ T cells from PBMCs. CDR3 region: CASSYAVSNYGYTF. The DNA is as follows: TGTGCCAGCAGTTACGCGGTTTCTAACTATGGCTACACCTTC.